The present T cell receptor beta chain was sequenced within a study of T cell responses to AZD1222 COVID-19 vaccine. Germline V gives CDR1 SEHNR, CDR2 FQNEAQ (reference sequence). V was pared by 5 bases and J by 1 base, with 17 bases between. This CDR3 spans 16 amino acids. General observations from the study: Among AZD1222 vaccinees, only 5 to 7 were seropositive at baseline. It should be noted that donors were predominantly white British and more often female, and clonal diversity was possibly underestimated.

This clone was seen just once. What it binds is not known. The data were produced by immunoSEQ multiplex PCR, yet TCRdb's version contains in-frame clones alone and is incomplete. The data show around 97,000 clones, over 75% seen once. The chain joins TRBV7-9 to TRBJ1-2; D is unclear. The TCR sequence derives from an adult in good health. The starting material was peripheral blood, obtained on day 0 of AZD1222 vaccination. DNA for the CDR3: TGTGCCAGCAGCCCTTCTCTCTCTGACCTTAACTATGGCTACACCTTC. This encodes CASSPSLSDLNYGYTF. Combining the CDR3 with reference TRBV7-9 and TRBJ1-2 gives the whole variable domain DTGVSQNPRHKITKRGQNVTFRCDPISEHNRLYWYRQTLGQGPEFLTYFQNEAQLEKSRLLSDRFSAERPKGSFSTLEIQRTEQGDSAMYLCASSPSLSDLNYGYTFGSGTRLTVV.